This TCR beta chain was identified during a study of patients and donors after allogeneic stem cell transplantation. This clonotype has only a few counts. Germline V gives CDR1 SNHLY, CDR2 FYNNEI. The trim removed 7 bases at V and 9 bases at J, leaving 8 bases unmatched. The CDR3 is 13 residues long. TCRdb reprocessed the RT-PCR reads via MiXCR and lists one record per CDR3 protein. The table lists about 100,000 distinct CDR3 sequences, around 36% of them singletons, with around 25% in the top ten. The J gene is TRBJ2-1, the V gene TRBV2; 8 bases line up with TRBD1. The clonotype was recovered from a human donor who was either an allogeneic HSCT recipient or a stem cell or donor lymphocyte infusion donor (not recorded which). It is not recorded whose cells these are; they may come from a transplant donor. The source material was blood, either unsorted or a sorted T cell fraction (not recorded which). The CDR3 loop is CASKESGGPEQFF. The CDR3 region has the DNA TGTGCCAGCAAAGAATCAGGGGGCCCTGAGCAGTTCTTC.